Listed here are 8 T cell receptor beta chains from one sample, sequenced in a study of radiotherapy plus CTLA-4 blockade in lung cancer. Sequencing was performed with immunoSEQ multiplex PCR; in TCRdb, only in-frame clones are kept and a portion is missing. The profile covers over 75,000 clones, with over 80% appearing a single time and just over 0.8% taken by the ten largest. Sequencing was performed on peripheral blood, taken from a patient treated with radiotherapy plus ipilimumab. Receptors originate from a human donor with non-small cell lung cancer who had stable disease on radiotherapy plus ipilimumab.

This clone has a handful of counts. V is TRBV6-1 and J is TRBJ2-7, with D perhaps matching TRBD1 (5 bases). Germline V gene sequence: CDR1 MNHNS, CDR2 SASEGT. V was clipped by 5 bases and J by 4 bases, with 12 bases between them. This CDR3 is 13 amino acids long. The CDR3 protein is CASSLWTFYEQYF. The CDR3 coding sequence is TGTGCCAGCAGTTTATGGACATTTTACGAGCAGTACTTC.

This chain links TRBV5-1 with TRBJ2-7; D is possibly TRBD1 (6 bases). The CDR3 contains 15 residues. Trimming cost V 4 bases and J 0 bases, with 14 bases left between them. Per germline, CDR1 SGHRS and CDR2 YFSETQ. The CDR3 reads CASSPQGQISYEQYF. The CDR3 DNA reads as TGCGCCAGCAGCCCACAGGGCCAAATCTCCTACGAGCAGTACTTC.

The chain employs TRBV11-2 and TRBJ2-7; 7 bases agree with TRBD2. The CDR3 covers 12 residues. Germline-derived CDR1 and CDR2 are SGHAT and FQNNGV. J gave up 4 bases and V 11 bases, and 8 bases lay outside the gene matches. CDR3 region: CASRGSTYEQYF. CDR3 sequence (DNA): TGTGCCTCGCGCGGGAGTACGTACGAGCAGTACTTC.

This clone has only one observation. The chain has TRBV6-5 and TRBJ2-7; 7 nucleotides align to TRBD1. Losses at the gene ends were 6 bases for V and 3 bases for J; bases not matched to a gene: 2. This CDR3 is built from 12 residues. Germline CDR1 and CDR2: MNHEY and SVGAGI. In DNA form, the CDR3 reads TGTGCCAGCAGAGACAGGGACTACGAGCAGTACTTC. Its translation: CASRDRDYEQYF.

The sample holds a few counts of this clone. The V call is TRBV9, the J call TRBJ2-1; 11 bases align to TRBD2. Trimming cost V 1 base and J 4 bases; bases outside gene matches: 1. Germline CDR1 reads SGDLS; CDR2 reads YYNGEE. CDR3 length: 15 amino acids. Here the CDR3 reads CASSVTSGSYNEQFF. The CDR3 bases are TGTGCCAGCAGCGTAACTAGCGGGAGTTACAATGAGCAGTTCTTC.

This clone is a singleton in its sample. The rearrangement links TRBV27 to TRBJ2-7, with D perhaps matching TRBD1 (5 bases). The germline V gene has CDR1 MNHEY and CDR2 SMNVEV (reference sequence). The CDR3 loop spans 14 amino acids. Trimming took 7 bases from V and 5 from J, leaving 18 bases between them. The CDR3, as DNA: TGTGCCAGCACCCCTGTGCAGGGTTTCCACGAGCAGTACTTC. Translation: CASTPVQGFHEQYF.

This clone was recorded a few times. The chain combines TRBV7-9 with TRBJ2-5; a weak D match, TRBD2 (6 bases). Germline assignment: CDR1 SEHNR and CDR2 FQNEAQ (reference sequence). This CDR3 is built from 14 residues. Trimming stripped 7 bases from V and 2 bases from J, with 14 bases between. Here the CDR3 DNA reads TGTGCCAGCACCCGGTTCGGGGGTCAAGAGACCCAGTACTTC. Translated, it gives CASTRFGGQETQYF.

V and J are TRBV6-4 and TRBJ2-3, with D uncertain. V lost 3 bases and J lost 2, with 9 bases in between. Germline V gene sequence: CDR1 MRHNA, CDR2 SNTAGT. The CDR3 has 14 amino acids. CDR3 region: CASSEIPDTDTQYF. CDR3 bases: TGTGCCAGCAGTGAAATACCAGACACAGATACGCAGTATTTT.